This T cell receptor (beta chain) was observed in a study of blood T cell repertoires in COVID-19. Across the whole study: Some COVID-19 samples were acute and others convalescent; all came from the United States, Italy and Spain. The analysed material was cDNA or gDNA that came from T cells, B-cell-depleted T cells, or PBMCs.

Germline V lookup: CDR1 LGHNA, CDR2 YSLEER. Germline trimming cut 4 bases from V and 8 bases from J; bases unmatched to any gene: 8. The CDR3 runs to 15 residues. Source study methods: The assay estimated nucleated cells by amplifying reference gene primers. Repertoires were generated with immunoSEQ multiplex PCR, while TCRdb's copy carries only in-frame clones and drops some. V, J and clone size derive from that table, while D and trimming were established from the DNA sequence. This table holds 150,000 or so clones, around 80% found once. This clone appeared a single time. The chain has TRBV4-3 and TRBJ1-4; 9 bases match TRBD1. This TCR was sampled from a woman aged 80 or over with acute or convalescent COVID-19. The specimen was peripheral blood. The CDR3 region is CASSLGDRDKEKLFF. CDR3 DNA: TGCGCCAGCAGCCTAGGGGACAGGGATAAGGAAAAACTGTTTTTT.